This T cell receptor beta chain was captured by sequencing in a study of OX40 agonist ivuxolimab in advanced cancers. Overall study context: The mean age was approximately 60 years, ranging from about 23 to 85, with 82.7% of participants male.

The table came from immunoSEQ multiplex PCR; TCRdb's copy has only in-frame clones and leaves some out. The table has approximately 27,000 clones, over 75% seen once; the top ten hold roughly 15%. The CDR3 length is 12 residues. The V and J ends lost 5 bases and 8 bases, in that order; junction bases with no gene match: 3. Germline CDR1 MGHDK, CDR2 SYGVNS. Comment on this clone: Its specificity is not known.

Points from the study as a whole: Researchers report that CD8+ T cells had, on average, more expanded clones than CD4+.

The genes are TRBV25-1 and TRBJ2-1; 7 positions agree with TRBD1. The receptor comes from an adult with an advanced solid tumor such as melanoma, head and neck, liver or kidney cancer. The source material was CD4+ or CD8+ T cells sorted from blood, sampled in a trial of the OX40 agonist ivuxolimab. The CDR3 here is CASSLTGDEQFF. The CDR3 DNA reads as TGTGCCAGCAGTTTAACAGGGGATGAGCAGTTCTTC.